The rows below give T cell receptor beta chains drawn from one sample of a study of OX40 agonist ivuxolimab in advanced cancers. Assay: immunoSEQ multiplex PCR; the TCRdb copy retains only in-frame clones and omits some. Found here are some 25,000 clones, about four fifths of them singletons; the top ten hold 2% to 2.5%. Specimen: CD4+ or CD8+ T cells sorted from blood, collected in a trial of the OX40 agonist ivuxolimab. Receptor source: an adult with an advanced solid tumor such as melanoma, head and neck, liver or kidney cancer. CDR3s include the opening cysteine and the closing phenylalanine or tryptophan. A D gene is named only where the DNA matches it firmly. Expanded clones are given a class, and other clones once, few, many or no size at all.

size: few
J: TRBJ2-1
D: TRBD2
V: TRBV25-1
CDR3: CASTEGLSGRVNEQFF
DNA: TGTGCCAGCACAGAAGGGCTGAGCGGGAGGGTCAATGAGCAGTTCTTC

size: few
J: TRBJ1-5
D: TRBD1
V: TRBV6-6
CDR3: CASRHATGFNQPQHF
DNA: TGTGCCAGCAGGCATGCGACAGGGTTCAATCAGCCCCAGCATTTT

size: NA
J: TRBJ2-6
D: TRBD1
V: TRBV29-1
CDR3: CSVGQGSGGANVLTF
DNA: TGCAGCGTTGGACAGGGGTCGGGCGGGGCCAACGTCCTGACTTTC

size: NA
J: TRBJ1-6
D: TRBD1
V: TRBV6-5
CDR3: CASSYSTGAPNSPLHF
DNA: TGTGCCAGCAGTTACTCCACAGGGGCCCCCAATTCACCCCTCCACTTT

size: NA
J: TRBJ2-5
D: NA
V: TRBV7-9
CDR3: CASSLVGRGQETQYF
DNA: TGTGCCAGCAGCTTAGTGGGTCGGGGGCAAGAGACCCAGTACTTC

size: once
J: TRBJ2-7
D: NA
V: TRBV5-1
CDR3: CASSLEGRVDEQYF
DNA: TGCGCCAGCAGCTTGGAGGGCAGGGTCGACGAGCAGTACTTC

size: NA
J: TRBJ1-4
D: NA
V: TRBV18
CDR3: CASSPSEGWKKLFF
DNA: TGTGCCAGCTCACCGTCGGAGGGATGGAAAAAACTGTTTTTT

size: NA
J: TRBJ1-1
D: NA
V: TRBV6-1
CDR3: CASSDPGGMTEAFF
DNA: TGTGCCAGCAGTGATCCCGGGGGCATGACTGAAGCTTTCTTT

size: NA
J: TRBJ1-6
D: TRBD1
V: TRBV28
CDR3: CASSRWDRDPPALHF
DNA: TGTGCCAGCAGTCGATGGGACAGGGACCCCCCCGCCCTCCACTTT

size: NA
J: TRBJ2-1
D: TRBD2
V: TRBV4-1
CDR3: CASSHESLAGGTEQFF
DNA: TGCGCCAGCAGCCACGAATCACTAGCGGGGGGGACTGAGCAGTTCTTC

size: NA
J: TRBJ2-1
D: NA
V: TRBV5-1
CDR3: CASSFSASDYNEQFF
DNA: TGCGCCAGCAGCTTTAGCGCCTCAGACTACAATGAGCAGTTCTTC

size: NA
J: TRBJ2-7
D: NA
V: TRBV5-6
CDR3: CASRAGAGSYEQYF
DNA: TGTGCCAGCCGGGCGGGGGCCGGCTCCTACGAGCAGTACTTC

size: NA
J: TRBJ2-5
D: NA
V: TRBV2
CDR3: CASTSTIQETQYF
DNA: TGTGCCAGCACTTCGACAATCCAAGAGACCCAGTACTTC

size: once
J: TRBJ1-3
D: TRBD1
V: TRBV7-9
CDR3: CASSFSGTGNLRSGNTIYF
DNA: TGTGCCAGCAGCTTCTCCGGGACAGGCAACCTAAGATCTGGAAACACCATATATTTT